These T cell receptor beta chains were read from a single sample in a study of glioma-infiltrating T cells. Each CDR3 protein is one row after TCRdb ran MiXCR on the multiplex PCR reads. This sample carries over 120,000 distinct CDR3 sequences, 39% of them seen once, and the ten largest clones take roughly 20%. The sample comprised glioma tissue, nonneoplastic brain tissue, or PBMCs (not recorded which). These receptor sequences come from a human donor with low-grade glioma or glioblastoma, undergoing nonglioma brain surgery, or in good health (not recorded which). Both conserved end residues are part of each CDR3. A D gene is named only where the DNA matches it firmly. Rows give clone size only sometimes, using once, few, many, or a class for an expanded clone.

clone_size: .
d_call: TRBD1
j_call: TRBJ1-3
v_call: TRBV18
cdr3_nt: TGTGCCAGCTCATCGACAGGGGGAAACACCATATATTTT
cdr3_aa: CASSSTGGNTIYF

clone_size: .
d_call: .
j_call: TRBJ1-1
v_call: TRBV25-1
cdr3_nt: TGTGCCAGCAGCGAAAACACTGAAGCTTTCTTT
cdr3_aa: CASSENTEAFF

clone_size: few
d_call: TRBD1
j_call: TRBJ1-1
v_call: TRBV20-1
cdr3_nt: TGCAGTGCTGAGGGACAGGTACGGACTGAAGCTTTCTTT
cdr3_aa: CSAEGQVRTEAFF

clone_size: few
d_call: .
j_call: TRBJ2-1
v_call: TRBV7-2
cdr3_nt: TGTGCCAGCAGCTTACCCGGGACTGAGCAGTTCTTC
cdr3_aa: CASSLPGTEQFF

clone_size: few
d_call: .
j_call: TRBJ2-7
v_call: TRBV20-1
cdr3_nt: TGCAGTGCTAGTTGGCAGGGCGACGAGCAGTACTTC
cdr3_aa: CSASWQGDEQYF

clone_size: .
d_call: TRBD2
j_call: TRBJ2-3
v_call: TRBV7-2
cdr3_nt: TGTGCCAGCAGCTCCCGGACTAGCGGGGGGGTGGATACGCAGTATTTT
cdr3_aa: CASSSRTSGGVDTQYF

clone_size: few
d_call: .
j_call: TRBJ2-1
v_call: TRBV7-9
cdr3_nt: TGTGCCAGCAGCCCACCCGGCGGATCCTCCTACAATGAGCAGTTCTTC
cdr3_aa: CASSPPGGSSYNEQFF

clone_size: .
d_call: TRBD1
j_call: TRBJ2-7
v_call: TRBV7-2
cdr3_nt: TGTGCCAGCAGCTTAGGTCTAGGGGGCACGACCTACGAGCAGTACTTC
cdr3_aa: CASSLGLGGTTYEQYF

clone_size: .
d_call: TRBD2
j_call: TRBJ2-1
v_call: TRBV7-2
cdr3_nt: TGTGCCAGCAGCCTGACTAGCGGGGGTTACAATGAGCAGTTCTTC
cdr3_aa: CASSLTSGGYNEQFF

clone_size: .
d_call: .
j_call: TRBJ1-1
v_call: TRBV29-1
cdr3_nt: TGCAGCGTTGTAGGGCAGCCAAACACTGAAGCTTTCTTT
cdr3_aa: CSVVGQPNTEAFF

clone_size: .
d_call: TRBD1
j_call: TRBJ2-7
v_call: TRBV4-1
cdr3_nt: TGCGCCAGCAGCCAGATGCCGACAGGGAGCTACGAGCAGTACTTC
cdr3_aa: CASSQMPTGSYEQYF

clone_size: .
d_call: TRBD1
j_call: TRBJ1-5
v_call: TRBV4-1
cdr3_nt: TGCGCCAGCAGCCGGACCGGGACAGGAGATCAGCCCCAGCATTTT
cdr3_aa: CASSRTGTGDQPQHF

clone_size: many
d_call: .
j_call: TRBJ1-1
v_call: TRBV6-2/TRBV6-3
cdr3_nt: TGTGCCAGCTCAGTGTTCAATGAAGCTTTCTTT
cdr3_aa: CASSVFNEAFF

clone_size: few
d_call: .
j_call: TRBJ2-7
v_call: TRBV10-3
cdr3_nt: TGTGCCATCAGTGATCGGCAGGCTTGGGGTTACGAGCAGTACTTC
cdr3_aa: CAISDRQAWGYEQYF

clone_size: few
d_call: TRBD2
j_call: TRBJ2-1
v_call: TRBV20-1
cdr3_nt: TGCAGTGCTAGCGGGGGGGCTTACAATGAGCAGTTCTTC
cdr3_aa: CSASGGAYNEQFF

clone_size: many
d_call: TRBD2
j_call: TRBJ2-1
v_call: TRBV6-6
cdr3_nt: TGTGCCAGCAGTTACTCCGGACTAGCGGGGGGGAGAGATGAGCAGTTCTTC
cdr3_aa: CASSYSGLAGGRDEQFF

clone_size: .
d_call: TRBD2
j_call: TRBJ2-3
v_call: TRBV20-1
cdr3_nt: TGCAGTGCTAGACAAGCGACTAGCGGGAGTCAGATAGATACGCAGTATTTT
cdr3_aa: CSARQATSGSQIDTQYF

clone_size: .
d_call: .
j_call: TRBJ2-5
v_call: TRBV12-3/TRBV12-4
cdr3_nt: TGTGCCAGCAGTGCACATTCGGGGCGCGGGGAGACCCAGTACTTC
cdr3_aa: CASSAHSGRGETQYF

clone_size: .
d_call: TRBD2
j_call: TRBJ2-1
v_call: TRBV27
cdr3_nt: TGTGCCAGCAGTCCGACACTAGCGGGAGGTTCCAATGAGCAGTTCTTC
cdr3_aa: CASSPTLAGGSNEQFF

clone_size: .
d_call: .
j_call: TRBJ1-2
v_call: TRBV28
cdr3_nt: TGTGCCAGCAGGACCCGAACAGTAGGGACTGGCTACACCTTC
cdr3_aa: CASRTRTVGTGYTF

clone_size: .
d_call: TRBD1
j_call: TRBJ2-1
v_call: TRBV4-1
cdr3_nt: TGCGCCAGCAGCCCTAGAACAGGGGCAACTGAGCAGTTCTTC
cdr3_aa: CASSPRTGATEQFF

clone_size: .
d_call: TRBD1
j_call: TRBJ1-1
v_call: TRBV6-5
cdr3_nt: TGTGCCAGCAGCCGTAGGGGACAGGGCCTGAACACTGAAGCTTTCTTT
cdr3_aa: CASSRRGQGLNTEAFF

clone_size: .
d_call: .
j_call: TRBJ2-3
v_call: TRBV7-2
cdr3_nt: TGTGCCAGCAGCCTCAAGCCGGGGGATACGCAGTATTTT
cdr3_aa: CASSLKPGDTQYF

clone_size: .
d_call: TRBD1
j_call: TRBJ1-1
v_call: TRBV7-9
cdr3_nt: TGTGCCAGCAGCGGACAGGGGTTGAGGGGCACTGAAGCTTTCTTT
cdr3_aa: CASSGQGLRGTEAFF

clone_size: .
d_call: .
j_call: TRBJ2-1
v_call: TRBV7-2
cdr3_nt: TGTGCCAGCAGCTTAGGACTTCAAGGTGAGCAGTTCTTC
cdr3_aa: CASSLGLQGEQFF

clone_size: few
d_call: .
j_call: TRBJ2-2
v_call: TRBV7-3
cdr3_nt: TGTGCCAGCAGCTTAACGGTGACCGGGGAGCTGTTTTTT
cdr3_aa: CASSLTVTGELFF

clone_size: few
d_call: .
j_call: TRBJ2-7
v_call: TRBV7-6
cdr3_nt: TGTGCCAGCAGCCCAACAGGGTTCGAGCAGTACTTC
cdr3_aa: CASSPTGFEQYF

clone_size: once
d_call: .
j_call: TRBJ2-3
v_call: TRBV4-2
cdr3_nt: TGTGCCAGCAGCCAGGGCCCGCAGGGTTCGCCAGATACGCAGTATTTT
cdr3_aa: CASSQGPQGSPDTQYF

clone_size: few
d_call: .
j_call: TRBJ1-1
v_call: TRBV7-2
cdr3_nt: TGTGCCAGCAGCTTGACGTTGATGAACACTGAAGCTTTCTTT
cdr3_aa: CASSLTLMNTEAFF

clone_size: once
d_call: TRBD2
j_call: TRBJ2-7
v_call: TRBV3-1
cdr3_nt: TGTGCCAGCAGCCAAGGACTAGCGGGAGGCGAGCAGTACTTC
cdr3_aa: CASSQGLAGGEQYF

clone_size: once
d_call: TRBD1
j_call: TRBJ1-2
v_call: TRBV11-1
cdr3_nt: TGTGCCACTAATACAGGGGACTATGGCTACACCTTC
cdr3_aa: CATNTGDYGYTF

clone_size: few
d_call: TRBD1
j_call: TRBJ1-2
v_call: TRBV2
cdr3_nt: TGTGCCAGCAGGGAGACAGGGAAGTATGGCTACACCTTC
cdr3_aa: CASRETGKYGYTF

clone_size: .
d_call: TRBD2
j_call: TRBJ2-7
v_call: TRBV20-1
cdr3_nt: TGCAGTGCTAGAGATAACCTCCGACTAGCGGGCTACGAGCAGTACTTC
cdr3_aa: CSARDNLRLAGYEQYF

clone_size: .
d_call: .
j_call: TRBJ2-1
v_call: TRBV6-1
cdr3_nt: TGTGCCAGCAGGGGTAGCGGATACAATGAGCAGTTCTTC
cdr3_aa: CASRGSGYNEQFF

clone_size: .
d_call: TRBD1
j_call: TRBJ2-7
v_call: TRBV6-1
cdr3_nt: TGTGCCAGCAGTTATCCGGGACAGTATTACTACGAGCAGTACTTC
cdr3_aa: CASSYPGQYYYEQYF

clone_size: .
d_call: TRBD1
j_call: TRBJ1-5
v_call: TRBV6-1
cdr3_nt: TGTGCCAGCAATTCGCGGGGGCAGGGGGTAGTCGATCAGCCCCAGCATTTT
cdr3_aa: CASNSRGQGVVDQPQHF

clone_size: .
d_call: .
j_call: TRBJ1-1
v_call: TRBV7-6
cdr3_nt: TGTGCCAGCAGCCCATCACCCGACGGAAACACTGAAGCTTTCTTT
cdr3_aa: CASSPSPDGNTEAFF

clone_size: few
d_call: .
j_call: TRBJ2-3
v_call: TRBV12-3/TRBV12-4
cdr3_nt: TGTGCCAGCAGTCCTTTCAGGGGTAGCACAGATACGCAGTATTTT
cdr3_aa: CASSPFRGSTDTQYF

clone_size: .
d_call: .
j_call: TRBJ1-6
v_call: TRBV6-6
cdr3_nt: TGTGCCAGCAGTTACTCTATAGGGGATTTTGCTTCACCCCTCCACTTT
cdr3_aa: CASSYSIGDFASPLHF

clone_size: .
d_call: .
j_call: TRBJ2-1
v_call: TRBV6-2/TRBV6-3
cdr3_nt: TGTGCCAGCAGTCACTGGGGGGGCAGTTACAATGAGCAGTTCTTC
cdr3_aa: CASSHWGGSYNEQFF

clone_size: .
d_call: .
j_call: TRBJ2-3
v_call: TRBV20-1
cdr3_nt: TGCAGTGCTAGACCTTCGGTCGGTAACGCAGATACGCAGTATTTT
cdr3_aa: CSARPSVGNADTQYF

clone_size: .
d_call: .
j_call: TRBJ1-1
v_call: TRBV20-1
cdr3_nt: TGCAGTGCTAGAGATTCCAGGGACACTGAAGCTTTCTTT
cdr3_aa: CSARDSRDTEAFF

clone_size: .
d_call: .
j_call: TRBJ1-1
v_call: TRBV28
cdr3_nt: TGTGCCAGCAGAGACATGAACACTGAAGCTTTCTTT
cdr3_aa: CASRDMNTEAFF

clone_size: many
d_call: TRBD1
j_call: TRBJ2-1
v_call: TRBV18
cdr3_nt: TGTGCCAGCTCACCGGAACAGGGGGCAGAAGGCGAGCAGTTCTTC
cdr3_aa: CASSPEQGAEGEQFF

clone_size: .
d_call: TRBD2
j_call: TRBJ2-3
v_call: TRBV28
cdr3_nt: TGTGCCAGCAGCAGACTAGCTGGCGGGAGTCCAGATACGCAGTATTTT
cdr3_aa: CASSRLAGGSPDTQYF